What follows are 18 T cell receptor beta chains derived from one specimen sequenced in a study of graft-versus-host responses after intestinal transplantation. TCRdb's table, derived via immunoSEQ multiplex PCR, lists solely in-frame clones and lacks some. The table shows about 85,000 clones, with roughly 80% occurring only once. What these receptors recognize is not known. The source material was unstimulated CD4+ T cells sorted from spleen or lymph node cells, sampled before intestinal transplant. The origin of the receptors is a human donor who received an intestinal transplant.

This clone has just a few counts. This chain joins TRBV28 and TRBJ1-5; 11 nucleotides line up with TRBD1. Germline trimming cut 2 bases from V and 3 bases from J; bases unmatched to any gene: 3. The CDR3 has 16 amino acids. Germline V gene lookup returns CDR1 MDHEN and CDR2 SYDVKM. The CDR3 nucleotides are TGTGCCAGCAGTTTAGGGACAGGGGGTACCAATCAGCCCCAGCATTTT. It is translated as CASSLGTGGTNQPQHF.

The CDR3 region is CASSQDRGTEAFF. As DNA, the CDR3 is TGTGCCAGCAGTCAGGACAGGGGGACTGAAGCTTTCTTT. This chain connects TRBV11-2 to TRBJ1-1; TRBD1 agrees at 10 bases. CDR1 is SGHAT and CDR2 is FQNNGV in the germline V gene. The CDR3 is 13 amino acids. J gave up 5 bases and V 6 bases, and 3 bases lay outside the gene matches.

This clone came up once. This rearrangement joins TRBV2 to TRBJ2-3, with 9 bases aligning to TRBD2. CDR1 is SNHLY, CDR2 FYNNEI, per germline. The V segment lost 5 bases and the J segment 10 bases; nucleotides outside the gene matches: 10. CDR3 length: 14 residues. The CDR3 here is CASSRNGLAGSQYF. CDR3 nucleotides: TGTGCCAGCAGTCGTAACGGGCTAGCGGGATCGCAGTATTTT.

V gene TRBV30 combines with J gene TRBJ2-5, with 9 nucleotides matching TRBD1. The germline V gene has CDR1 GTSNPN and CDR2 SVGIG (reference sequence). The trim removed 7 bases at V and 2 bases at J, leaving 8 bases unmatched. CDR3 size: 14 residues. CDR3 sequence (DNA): TGTGCCTTTGACCGAGGACAGGGGCAAGAGACCCAGTACTTC. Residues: CAFDRGQGQETQYF.

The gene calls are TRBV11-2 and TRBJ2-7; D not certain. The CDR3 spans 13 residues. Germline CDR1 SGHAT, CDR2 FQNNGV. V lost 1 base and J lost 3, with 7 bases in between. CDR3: CASSLGARYEQYF. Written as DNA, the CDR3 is TGTGCCAGCAGCTTAGGAGCCCGCTACGAGCAGTACTTC.

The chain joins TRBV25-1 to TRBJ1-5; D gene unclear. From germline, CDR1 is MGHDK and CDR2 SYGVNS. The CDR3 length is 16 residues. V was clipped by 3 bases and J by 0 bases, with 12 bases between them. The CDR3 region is CASSDLGSASNQPQHF. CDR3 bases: TGTGCCAGCAGTGATCTCGGGTCAGCTAGCAATCAGCCCCAGCATTTT.

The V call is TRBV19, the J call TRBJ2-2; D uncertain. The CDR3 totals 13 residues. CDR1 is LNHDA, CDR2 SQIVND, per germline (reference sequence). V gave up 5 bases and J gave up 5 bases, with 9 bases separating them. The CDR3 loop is CASSRLETGELFF. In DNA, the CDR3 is TGTGCCAGTAGTCGACTCGAGACCGGGGAGCTGTTTTTT.

CDR3 region: CASSSSGGGNEKLFF. DNA for the CDR3: TGCGCCAGCAGCAGTTCAGGGGGCGGGAATGAAAAACTGTTTTTT. V gene TRBV5-1 combines with J gene TRBJ1-4; 8 positions agree with TRBD1. The V gene end was trimmed by 4 bases and the J gene end by 5 bases; junction bases not matched to a gene: 7. Germline assignment: CDR1 SGHRS and CDR2 YFSETQ. The length of the CDR3 is 15 residues.

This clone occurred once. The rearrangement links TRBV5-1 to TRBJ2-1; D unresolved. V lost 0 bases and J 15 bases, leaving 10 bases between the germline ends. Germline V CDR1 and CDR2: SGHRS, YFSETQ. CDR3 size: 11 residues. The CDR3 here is CASSLDRVLFF. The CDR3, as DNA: TGCGCCAGCAGCTTGGATCGGGTCTTGTTCTTC.

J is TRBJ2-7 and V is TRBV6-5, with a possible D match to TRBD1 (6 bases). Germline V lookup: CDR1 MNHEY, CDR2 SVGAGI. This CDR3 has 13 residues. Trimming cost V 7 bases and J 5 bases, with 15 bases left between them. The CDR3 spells CASKATGVHEQYF. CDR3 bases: TGTGCCAGCAAAGCGACAGGAGTCCACGAGCAGTACTTC.

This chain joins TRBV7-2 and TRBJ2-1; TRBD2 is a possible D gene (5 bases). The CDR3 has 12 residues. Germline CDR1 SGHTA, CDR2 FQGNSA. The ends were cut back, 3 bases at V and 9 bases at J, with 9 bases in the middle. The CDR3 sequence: CASSFEGFEQFF. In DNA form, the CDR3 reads TGTGCCAGCAGCTTTGAGGGCTTTGAGCAGTTCTTC. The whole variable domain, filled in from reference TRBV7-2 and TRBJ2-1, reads GAGVSQSPSNKVTEKGKDVELRCDPISGHTALYWYRQSLGQGLEFLIYFQGNSAPDKSGLPSDRFSAERTGGSVSTLTIQRTQQEDSAVYLCASSFEGFEQFFGPGTRLTVL.

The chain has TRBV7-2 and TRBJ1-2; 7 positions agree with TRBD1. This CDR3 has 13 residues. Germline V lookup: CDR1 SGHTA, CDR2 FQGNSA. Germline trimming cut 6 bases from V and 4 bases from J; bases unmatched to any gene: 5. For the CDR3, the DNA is TGTGCCAGCAGTCCGGGACAGCTCTATGGCTACACCTTC. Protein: CASSPGQLYGYTF. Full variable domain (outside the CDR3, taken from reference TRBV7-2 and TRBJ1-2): GAGVSQSPSNKVTEKGKDVELRCDPISGHTALYWYRQSLGQGLEFLIYFQGNSAPDKSGLPSDRFSAERTGGSVSTLTIQRTQQEDSAVYLCASSPGQLYGYTFGSGTRLTVV.

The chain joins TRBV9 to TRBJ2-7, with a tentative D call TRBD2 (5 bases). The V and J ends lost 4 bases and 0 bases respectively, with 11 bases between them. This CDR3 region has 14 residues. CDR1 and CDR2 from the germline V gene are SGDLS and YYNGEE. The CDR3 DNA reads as TGTGCCAGCAGCCCGAGCGGAGTCTCCTACGAGCAGTACTTC. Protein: CASSPSGVSYEQYF.

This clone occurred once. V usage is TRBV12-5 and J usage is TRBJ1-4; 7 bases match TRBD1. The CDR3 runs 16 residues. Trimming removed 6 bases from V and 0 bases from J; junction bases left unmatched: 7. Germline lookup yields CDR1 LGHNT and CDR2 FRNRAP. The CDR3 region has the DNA TGTGCTAGTGGCCAACAGGGGTCCCCAACTAATGAAAAACTGTTTTTT. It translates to CASGQQGSPTNEKLFF.

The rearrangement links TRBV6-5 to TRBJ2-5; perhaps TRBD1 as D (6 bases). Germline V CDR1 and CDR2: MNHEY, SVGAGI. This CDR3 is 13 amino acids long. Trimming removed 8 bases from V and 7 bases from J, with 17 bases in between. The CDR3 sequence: CASRTDQEWTQYF. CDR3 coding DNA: TGTGCCAGCCGGACAGACCAAGAGTGGACCCAGTACTTC.

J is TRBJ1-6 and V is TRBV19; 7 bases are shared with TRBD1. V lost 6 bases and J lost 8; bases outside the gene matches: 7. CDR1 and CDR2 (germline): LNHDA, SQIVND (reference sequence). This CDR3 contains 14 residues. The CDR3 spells CASRRGTADSPLHF. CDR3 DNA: TGTGCCAGTAGAAGGGGGACAGCTGATTCACCCCTCCACTTT.

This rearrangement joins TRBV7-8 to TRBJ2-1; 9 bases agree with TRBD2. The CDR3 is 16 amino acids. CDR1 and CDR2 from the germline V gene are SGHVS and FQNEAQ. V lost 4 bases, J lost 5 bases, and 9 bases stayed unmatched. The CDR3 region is CASSYSGGGFHNEQFF. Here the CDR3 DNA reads TGTGCCAGCAGCTATAGCGGGGGAGGGTTCCACAATGAGCAGTTCTTC.

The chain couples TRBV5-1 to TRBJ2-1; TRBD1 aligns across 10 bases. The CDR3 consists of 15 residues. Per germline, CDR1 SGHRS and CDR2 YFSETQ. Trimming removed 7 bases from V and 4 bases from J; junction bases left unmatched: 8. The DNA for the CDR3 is TGCGCCAGCGGTGGGACAGGGGACCGATACAATGAGCAGTTCTTC. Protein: CASGGTGDRYNEQFF. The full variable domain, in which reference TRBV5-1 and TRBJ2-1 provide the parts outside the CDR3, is KAGVTQTPRYLIKTRGQQVTLSCSPISGHRSVSWYQQTPGQGLQFLFEYFSETQRNKGNFPGRFSGRQFSNSRSEMNVSTLELGDSALYLCASGGTGDRYNEQFFGPGTRLTVL.